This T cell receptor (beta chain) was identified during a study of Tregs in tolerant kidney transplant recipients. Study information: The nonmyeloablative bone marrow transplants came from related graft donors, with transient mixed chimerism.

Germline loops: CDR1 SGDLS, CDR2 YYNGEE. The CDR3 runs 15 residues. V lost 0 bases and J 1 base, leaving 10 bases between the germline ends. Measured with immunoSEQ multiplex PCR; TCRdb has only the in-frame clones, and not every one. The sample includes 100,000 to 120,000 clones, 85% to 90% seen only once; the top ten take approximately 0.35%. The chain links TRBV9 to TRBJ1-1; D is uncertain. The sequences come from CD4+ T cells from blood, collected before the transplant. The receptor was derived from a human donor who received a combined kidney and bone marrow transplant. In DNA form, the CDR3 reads TGTGCCAGCAGCGTAGGACTCGGCTCGAACACTGAAGCTTTCTTT. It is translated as CASSVGLGSNTEAFF.